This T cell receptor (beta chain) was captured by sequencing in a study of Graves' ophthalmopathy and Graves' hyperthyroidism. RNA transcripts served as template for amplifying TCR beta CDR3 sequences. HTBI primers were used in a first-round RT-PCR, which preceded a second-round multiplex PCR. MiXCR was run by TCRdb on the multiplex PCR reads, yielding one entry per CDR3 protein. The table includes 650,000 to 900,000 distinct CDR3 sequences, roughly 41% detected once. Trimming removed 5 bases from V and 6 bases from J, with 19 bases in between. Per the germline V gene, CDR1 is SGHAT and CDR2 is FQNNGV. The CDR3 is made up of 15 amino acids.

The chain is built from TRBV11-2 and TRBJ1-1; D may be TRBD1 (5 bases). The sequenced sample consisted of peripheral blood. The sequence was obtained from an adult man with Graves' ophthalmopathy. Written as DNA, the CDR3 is TGTGCCAGCAGCCCCCAGGGAGATCGAAACGCTGAAGCTTTCTTT. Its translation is CASSPQGDRNAEAFF.